Each of the 25 T cell receptor beta chains below was sequenced from the same sample in a study of T cell repertoires in aging, cancer and after chemotherapy. The template was genomic DNA from peripheral blood, not RNA. Rearranged V-D-J TRB sequences were amplified with a mixed TRB-A/B primer pool. TCRdb redid the calling of the multiplex PCR reads with MiXCR, one entry per CDR3 protein. The sample yields about 9,200 distinct CDR3 sequences, approximately 40% seen once. The sequencing input was blood. These receptors were taken from a human donor in good health.

This clonotype occurred a few times. The chain links TRBV18 to TRBJ1-6; 7 nucleotides match TRBD1. The germline CDR1 and CDR2 sequences are KGHSH and LQKENI. This CDR3 comprises 17 residues. J was trimmed by 8 bases and V by 4 bases; bases with no gene match: 14. The CDR3 spells CASSRSDRLKGHSPLHF. CDR3 nucleotides: TGTGCCAGCTCACGATCGGACAGGCTGAAGGGTCATTCACCCCTCCACTTT.

The V gene is TRBV20-1, the J gene TRBJ2-3; 7 positions agree with TRBD1. V trimming: 5 bases; J trimming: 6 bases; junction bases outside the gene matches: 8. The CDR3 is 13 residues long. Germline V gene sequence: CDR1 DFQATT, CDR2 SNEGSKA (reference sequence). The CDR3 coding sequence is TGCAGTGCTCCCCGACAGGGTTTGGATACGCAGTATTTT. Translating gives CSAPRQGLDTQYF.

This clonotype has a handful of counts. The CDR3 region is CASSLGSTRYGYTF. CDR3 in DNA: TGTGCCAGCAGTTTAGGATCGACTCGGTATGGCTACACCTTC. The chain uses TRBV12-3 or TRBV12-4 and TRBJ1-2; the D is unclear. V dropped 1 base and J dropped 5 bases, with 11 bases sitting between them. CDR3 length equals 14 residues.

This clonotype has only a few counts. V gene TRBV29-1 combines with J gene TRBJ2-1, with D uncertain. The V gene's germline CDR1 is SQVTM and CDR2 ANQGSEA. Trimming stripped 0 bases from V and 7 bases from J, with 4 bases between. The CDR3 totals 11 residues. The DNA for the CDR3 is TGCAGCGTTGAAGATCTGAATGAGCAGTTCTTC. The encoded protein is CSVEDLNEQFF.

There are a few counts of this clonotype. The chain is built from TRBV27 and TRBJ2-7, with 7 bases lining up with TRBD1. Per germline, CDR1 MNHEY and CDR2 SMNVEV (reference sequence). The length of the CDR3 is 14 residues. Trimming at V came to 3 bases and at J to 9 bases, leaving 11 bases not matched to a gene. In nucleotides, the CDR3 is TGTGCCAGCAGTTTTTACCGGGACAGTCTTGCGCAGTACTTC. It translates to CASSFYRDSLAQYF.

The chain is built from TRBV10-3 and TRBJ2-7; possibly TRBD1 for D (5 bases). Trimming left V 0 bases short and J 5 bases short, with 11 bases between. This CDR3 is built from 14 residues. Germline CDR1 reads ENHRY; CDR2 reads SYGVKD. CDR3 protein: CAISESRGRDEQYF. CDR3 bases: TGTGCCATCAGTGAGTCACGAGGCAGGGACGAGCAGTACTTC.

The CDR3 DNA reads as TGTGCCACCAGTGATTTGACCCCGGGACTAGTAACAGATACGCAGTATTTT. Amino acid sequence: CATSDLTPGLVTDTQYF. The chain carries TRBV24-1 and TRBJ2-3; 8 bases match TRBD2. This CDR3 contains 17 residues. Germline V gene lookup returns CDR1 KGHDR and CDR2 SFDVKD. The trim removed 0 bases at V and 3 bases at J, leaving 7 bases unmatched.

This chain joins TRBV5-1 and TRBJ2-1; a weak D match, TRBD2 (5 bases). Between the trimmed V and J ends, which lost 2 bases and 6 bases, there was a span of 6 bases. The CDR3 covers 12 residues. Germline V gene data show CDR1 as SGHRS and CDR2 as YFSETQ. The CDR3 loop is CASSLEGNEQFF. CDR3 sequence (DNA): TGCGCCAGCAGCTTAGAGGGCAATGAGCAGTTCTTC.

The gene calls are TRBV5-5 and TRBJ2-7, with D maybe TRBD1 (5 bases). This CDR3 has 15 residues. Trimming stripped 4 bases from V and 3 bases from J, with 17 bases between. Germline V lookup: CDR1 SGHKS, CDR2 YYEKEE (reference sequence). In DNA form, the CDR3 reads TGTGCCAGCAGCCAAGGATACCAGGGTTACTACGAGCAGTACTTC. Translation gives CASSQGYQGYYEQYF.

This rearrangement joins TRBV10-3 to TRBJ2-1, with 9 bases matching TRBD2. V was clipped by 7 bases and J by 3 bases; unmatched bases: 7. The V gene's germline CDR1 is ENHRY and CDR2 SYGVKD. The CDR3 is 15 amino acids. Here the CDR3 reads CAITPNSGSYNEQFF. CDR3 bases: TGTGCCATCACCCCGAATAGCGGGAGCTACAATGAGCAGTTCTTC.

This clonotype is labeled medium-sized. This rearrangement joins TRBV6-2 or TRBV6-3 to TRBJ2-3; TRBD2 might be the D (5 bases). Germline V lookup: CDR1 MNHEY, CDR2 SVGEGT. The CDR3 spans 14 residues. Trimming took 6 bases from V and 2 from J, leaving 12 bases between them. The CDR3 spells CASRGAGPTDTQYF. The DNA for the CDR3 is TGTGCCAGCAGGGGCGCGGGTCCCACAGATACGCAGTATTTT.

The chain links TRBV6-6 to TRBJ2-7; no clear D. V shed 3 bases and J shed 6 bases, with 12 bases lying between them. The CDR3 runs 13 residues. The V gene's germline CDR1 is MNHNY and CDR2 SVGAGI (reference sequence). The CDR3 bases are TGTGCCAGCAGTTATGGGCAGACCTTCGAGCAGTACTTC. It codes for CASSYGQTFEQYF.

The V and J genes are TRBV7-2 and TRBJ1-6, with TRBD1 as a possible D gene (5 bases). CDR1 is SGHTA and CDR2 is FQGNSA in the germline V gene. The CDR3 length is 14 residues. Trimming pared 5 bases from V and 9 bases from J, leaving 14 bases between. The CDR3 region is CASSQWGRGSPLHF. In DNA, the CDR3 is TGTGCCAGCAGCCAATGGGGTAGGGGTTCACCCCTCCACTTT.

This chain connects TRBV19 to TRBJ1-1, with 11 positions matching TRBD1. Trimming removed 6 bases from V and 9 bases from J; junction bases left unmatched: 9. The CDR3 loop spans 14 amino acids. From germline, CDR1 is LNHDA and CDR2 SQIVND (reference sequence). DNA of the CDR3: TGTGCCAGTAGCCGGGACAGGGGGAGTACAAAAGCTTTCTTT. Translation gives CASSRDRGSTKAFF.

A word on this clonotype: With a much larger clone just one base away, this may be a read error. J is TRBJ2-3 and V is TRBV6-5; TRBD2 aligns across 7 bases. CDR3 length: 17 amino acids. Germline lookup yields CDR1 MNHEY and CDR2 SVGAGI. Trimming took 5 bases from V and 7 from J; bases not matched to a gene: 18. CDR3 residues: CASSEVDRDYKVYTQYF. CDR3 bases: TGTGCCAGCAGTGAGGTGGACCGGGACTACAAAGTCTATACGCAGTATTTT.

This chain uses TRBV6-1 with TRBJ2-3, with D perhaps TRBD1 or TRBD2 (7 bases each). The V gene's germline CDR1 is MNHNS and CDR2 SASEGT. This CDR3 spans 15 amino acids. Deletions cut 4 bases from V and 4 bases from J, with 15 bases between. The CDR3 is CASSGQGGGSDTQYF. CDR3 nucleotide sequence: TGTGCCAGCAGTGGACAGGGAGGGGGGTCAGATACGCAGTATTTT.

This clonotype is medium-sized by share. V usage is TRBV29-1 and J usage is TRBJ2-1; no reliable D call. The CDR3 totals 16 residues. V was pared by 1 base and J by 3 bases, with 16 bases between. The germline V gene encodes CDR1 SQVTM and CDR2 ANQGSEA. The CDR3 region has the DNA TGCAGCGTTGAAGGGGCTACCCATGCAGACTACAATGAGCAGTTCTTC. Protein product: CSVEGATHADYNEQFF.

This chain uses TRBV27 with TRBJ2-1; 8 bases align to TRBD2. With V trimmed by 2 bases and J by 6 bases, 9 bases remained unmatched. The CDR3 contains 16 residues. Looked up from germline, CDR1 is MNHEY and CDR2 is SMNVEV (reference sequence). CDR3 residues: CASSLVGVLAANEQFF. CDR3 nucleotides: TGTGCCAGCAGTTTAGTCGGGGTACTAGCGGCCAATGAGCAGTTCTTC.

This clonotype has more than one count but fewer than ten. The chain couples TRBV18 to TRBJ1-5, with D unresolved. Trimming took 6 bases from V and 7 from J, leaving 13 bases between them. The CDR3 totals 13 residues. Germline V gene lookup returns CDR1 KGHSH and CDR2 LQKENI. CDR3 amino acids: CASSTAPRQPQHF. The CDR3, as DNA: TGTGCCAGCTCCACGGCTCCACGCCAGCCCCAGCATTTT. The complete variable domain, with remaining parts taken from reference TRBV18 and TRBJ1-5, reads NAGVMQNPRHLVRRRGQEARLRCSPMKGHSHVYWYRQLPEEGLKFMVYLQKENIIDESGMPKERFSAEFPKEGPSILRIQQVVRGDSAAYFCASSTAPRQPQHFGDGTRLSIL.

This clonotype was detected only a few times. The chain carries TRBV18 and TRBJ2-1, with TRBD2 identical over 10 bases. The germline CDR1 and CDR2 sequences are KGHSH and LQKENI. CDR3 length: 14 residues. The trim removed 6 bases at V and 10 bases at J, leaving 9 bases unmatched. This CDR3 reads CASSLLLAGDEQFF. The CDR3 DNA follows: TGTGCCAGCTCCCTCTTGCTAGCGGGAGACGAGCAGTTCTTC.

The chain uses TRBV5-6 and TRBJ1-2, with D possibly TRBD1 on 6 matching bases. The CDR3 consists of 16 residues. Germline CDR1 and CDR2: SGHDT and YYEEEE. V was shortened by 0 bases and J by 7 bases, with 19 bases between the two germline ends. CDR3 bases: TGTGCCAGCAGCTTGGAAGGTTCTCGGGGGGCGCCTGGCTACACCTTC. Protein sequence: CASSLEGSRGAPGYTF.

The chain recombines TRBV19 with TRBJ1-5; D remains ambiguous. V was cut by 0 bases and J by 6 bases, with 6 bases left in between. The CDR3 runs to 13 residues. CDR1 is LNHDA and CDR2 is SQIVND in the germline V gene (reference sequence). CDR3 sequence: CASSIEEGQPQHF. DNA for the CDR3: TGTGCCAGTAGTATAGAGGAGGGTCAGCCCCAGCATTTT.

The rearrangement uses TRBV5-4 and TRBJ1-2, with 7 nucleotides matching TRBD1. Germline loops: CDR1 SGHNT, CDR2 YYREEE (reference sequence). The CDR3 is 13 amino acids. Unmatched junction bases numbered 3, after V lost 5 bases and J lost 2 bases. The CDR3 sequence is CASRTGLNYGYTF. The DNA for the CDR3 is TGTGCCAGCAGGACAGGGTTGAACTATGGCTACACCTTC.

By share of the sample, this clonotype is medium-sized. The chain couples TRBV6-5 to TRBJ2-2, with TRBD1 identical over 8 bases. Germline loops: CDR1 MNHEY, CDR2 SVGAGI. This CDR3 contains 14 residues. V lost 11 bases and J lost 3; bases outside the gene matches: 8. The CDR3 reads CAGRQGKYTGELFF. The CDR3 nucleotides are TGTGCCGGAAGACAGGGGAAATACACCGGGGAGCTGTTTTTT.

This chain connects TRBV27 to TRBJ2-1, with D perhaps assigned TRBD1 or TRBD2 (5 bases each). In germline, CDR1 is MNHEY, CDR2 SMNVEV (reference sequence). CDR3 length equals 13 residues. V lost 0 bases, J lost 8 bases, and 8 bases lay in between. The DNA for the CDR3 is TGTGCCAGCAGTTTATCAGGGGAGTATGAGCAGTTCTTC. This translates into CASSLSGEYEQFF.